The 30 T cell receptor beta chains given below trace back to one sample, sequenced in a study of blood T cell repertoires in COVID-19. TCRdb keeps only in-frame clones here, not all; method: immunoSEQ multiplex PCR. The sample contains a few hundred thousand clones, around 82% of which appear only once. What was sequenced was peripheral blood. These receptors originate from a woman under 30 with acute or convalescent COVID-19.

V usage is TRBV6-2 or TRBV6-3 and J usage is TRBJ1-1; D possibly corresponds to TRBD1 (6 bases). This CDR3 is 15 amino acids long. Germline loops: CDR1 MNHEY, CDR2 SVGEGT. The V and J ends lost 4 bases and 4 bases respectively, with 16 bases between them. The CDR3 is CASSFQQGWFTEAFF. CDR3 coding DNA: TGTGCCAGCAGTTTCCAACAGGGTTGGTTCACTGAAGCTTTCTTT.

The gene calls are TRBV19 and TRBJ2-2; possibly TRBD2 for D (6 bases). The CDR3 has 13 amino acids. Trimming took off 10 bases at V and 6 bases at J, with 15 bases between the two ends. Germline lookup yields CDR1 LNHDA and CDR2 SQIVND (reference sequence). The CDR3 sequence is CAILPGEAGELFF. The DNA for the CDR3 is TGTGCCATCCTCCCGGGGGAGGCCGGGGAGCTGTTTTTT.

This rearrangement joins TRBV5-4 to TRBJ1-2; D uncertain. Germline values: CDR1 SGHNT, CDR2 YYREEE (reference sequence). This CDR3 has 15 amino acids. The ends were cut back, 4 bases at V and 8 bases at J, with 21 bases in the middle. The CDR3 nucleotides read TGTGCCAGCAGCCCGTGGACTGACGGTCCTAACGGCTACACCTTC. Translation: CASSPWTDGPNGYTF.

The CDR3 sequence is CASSAYSTENTEAFF. The CDR3 region has the DNA TGTGCCAGCAGCGCCTATTCTACAGAGAACACTGAAGCTTTCTTT. The chain carries TRBV9 and TRBJ1-1, with D unclear. V lost 3 bases, J lost 1 base, and 13 bases lay in between. This CDR3 region has 15 residues. From germline, CDR1 is SGDLS and CDR2 YYNGEE. Full variable domain (rest looked up from reference TRBV9 and TRBJ1-1): DSGVTQTPKHLITATGQRVTLRCSPRSGDLSVYWYQQSLDQGLQFLIQYYNGEERAKGNILERFSAQQFPDLHSELNLSSLELGDSALYFCASSAYSTENTEAFFGQGTRLTVV.

The chain joins TRBV7-9 to TRBJ2-7; possible D gene TRBD1, 5 bases. The germline V gene has CDR1 SEHNR and CDR2 FQNEAQ (reference sequence). Deletions cut 2 bases from V and 5 bases from J, with 13 bases between. The CDR3 spans 14 residues. The CDR3 DNA follows: TGTGCCAGCAGCTTACAGGGCCTCGCTAACGAGCAGTACTTC. It codes for CASSLQGLANEQYF.

V is TRBV18 and J is TRBJ1-2; D is possibly TRBD1 (5 bases). V lost 3 bases and J 7 bases, leaving 9 bases between the germline ends. Germline CDR1 and CDR2: KGHSH and LQKENI. This CDR3 has 12 amino acids. DNA of the CDR3: TGTGCCAGCTCACCGGGGCTCGGTGGCTACACCTTC. It encodes CASSPGLGGYTF.

This chain uses TRBV7-2 with TRBJ2-7; maybe TRBD1 (7 bases). Trimming removed 5 bases from V and 5 bases from J, with 16 bases in between. This CDR3 has 14 amino acids. In germline, CDR1 is SGHTA, CDR2 FQGNSA. CDR3 nucleotide sequence: TGTGCCAGCAGCGAAGACAGGGAGGTCGACGAGCAGTACTTC. Translation: CASSEDREVDEQYF.

The chain links TRBV28 to TRBJ1-6; 8 bases are a match to TRBD1. The CDR3 totals 14 residues. V shed 6 bases, J shed 7 bases, and the junction held 5 bases outside the gene matches. Germline values: CDR1 MDHEN, CDR2 SYDVKM. Written as DNA, the CDR3 is TGTGCCAGCAGCGGACAGGGTTGGAATTCACCCCTCCACTTT. It specifies CASSGQGWNSPLHF.

This clone occurred a few times. The V gene is TRBV7-8, the J gene TRBJ2-7; a possible D gene is TRBD2 (6 bases). V gave up 6 bases and J gave up 2 bases, with 17 bases separating them. Germline CDR1 and CDR2: SGHVS and FQNEAQ. There are 15 residues in the CDR3. CDR3 sequence reads: CASSTRRGVTYEQYF. The CDR3 DNA sequence: TGTGCCAGCAGTACCCGGCGGGGAGTAACCTACGAGCAGTACTTC.

The rearrangement joins TRBV19 to TRBJ1-5; 9 nucleotides line up with TRBD1. Germline assignment: CDR1 LNHDA and CDR2 SQIVND (reference sequence). V lost 3 bases to trimming and J lost 1 base; unmatched junction nucleotides: 1. CDR3 length: 15 amino acids. Written as DNA, the CDR3 is TGTGCCAGTAGTATGGGACAGGGCAGCAATCAGCCCCAGCATTTT. This translates into CASSMGQGSNQPQHF.

This chain uses TRBV4-3 with TRBJ2-2; 14 nucleotides align to TRBD2. J lost 5 bases, V lost 3 bases, and 11 bases had no gene match. The length of the CDR3 is 19 residues. Germline V CDR1 and CDR2: LGHNA, YSLEER. CDR3 nucleotides: TGCGCCAGCAGCCACGTTTTGAAGGGACTAGCGGGAGATACCGGGGAGCTGTTTTTT. This sequence encodes CASSHVLKGLAGDTGELFF.

The genes are TRBV6-6 and TRBJ2-1; D is unresolved. V was clipped by 4 bases and J by 4 bases, with 8 bases between them. From germline, CDR1 is MNHNY and CDR2 SVGAGI (reference sequence). This CDR3 comprises 13 residues. CDR3 amino acids: CASSFKEYNEQFF. In DNA, the CDR3 is TGTGCCAGCAGTTTTAAGGAGTACAATGAGCAGTTCTTC.

This clone was seen many times. This chain joins TRBV7-8 and TRBJ1-2, with a possible D match to TRBD1 (5 bases). Germline V gene lookup returns CDR1 SGHVS and CDR2 FQNEAQ. V was trimmed by 1 base and J by 8 bases, leaving 23 bases between them. The CDR3 spans 17 residues. In nucleotides, the CDR3 is TGTGCCAGCAGCTTAGGAGGTGACAGTGGCCCGCCAAAAGGCTACACCTTC. Residues: CASSLGGDSGPPKGYTF.

For the CDR3, the DNA is TGTGCCAGCAGTGACGGCCTAGCGGGAGTGACCTACAATGAGCAGTTCTTC. This encodes CASSDGLAGVTYNEQFF. The V gene is TRBV2, the J gene TRBJ2-1; 10 bases fit TRBD2. The ends lost 3 bases at V and 2 bases at J; junction bases unmatched: 7. Germline V gives CDR1 SNHLY, CDR2 FYNNEI. The CDR3 covers 17 residues.

V is TRBV6-5 and J is TRBJ2-3; 9 nucleotides align to TRBD2. This CDR3 comprises 15 residues. Per germline, CDR1 MNHEY and CDR2 SVGAGI. The ends lost 2 bases at V and 0 bases at J; junction bases unmatched: 0. CDR3 protein: CASSYLAGSTDTQYF. The DNA of the CDR3 is TGTGCCAGCAGTTACCTAGCGGGAAGCACAGATACGCAGTATTTT.

Only one count was recorded for this clone. The chain couples TRBV27 to TRBJ2-6; tentative D call: TRBD2 (6 bases). The CDR3 covers 16 residues. The ends were cut back, 5 bases at V and 0 bases at J, with 11 bases in the middle. Germline V gene data show CDR1 as MNHEY and CDR2 as SMNVEV (reference sequence). CDR3 amino acids: CASSRDWYSGANVLTF. The CDR3 DNA follows: TGTGCCAGCAGTAGGGACTGGTACTCTGGGGCCAACGTCCTGACTTTC. The complete variable domain, with remaining parts taken from reference TRBV27 and TRBJ2-6, reads EAQVTQNPRYLITVTGKKLTVTCSQNMNHEYMSWYRQDPGLGLRQIYYSMNVEVTDKGDVPEGYKVSRKEKRNFPLILESPSPNQTSLYFCASSRDWYSGANVLTFGAGSRLTVL.

J is TRBJ2-7 and V is TRBV20-1; maybe TRBD1 (5 bases). Trimming shortened V by 3 bases and J by 0 bases, and 9 bases separated the two germline ends. Germline V lookup: CDR1 DFQATT, CDR2 SNEGSKA (reference sequence). This CDR3 has 13 amino acids. Here the CDR3 DNA reads TGCAGTGCTAGTGAGACAGCCTCCTACGAGCAGTACTTC. Translating gives CSASETASYEQYF.

This clone was recorded a few times. The chain joins TRBV10-2 to TRBJ1-2, with D perhaps TRBD1 (5 bases). Per the germline V gene, CDR1 is WSHSY and CDR2 is SAAADI. Between the trimmed V and J ends, which lost 6 bases and 4 bases, there was a span of 21 bases. The CDR3 runs to 16 residues. The CDR3: CASSVRLGTGGYGYTF. CDR3 nucleotides: TGCGCCAGCAGCGTCCGGTTAGGGACGGGGGGCTATGGCTACACCTTC.

The V gene is TRBV4-1, the J gene TRBJ1-1, with a tentative D call TRBD1 (6 bases). The CDR3 consists of 14 residues. V lost 1 base, J lost 0 bases, and 6 bases lay in between. Germline CDR1 MGHRA, CDR2 YSYEKL. DNA for the CDR3: TGCGCCAGCAGCCAAGGGGACATGAACACTGAAGCTTTCTTT. It is translated as CASSQGDMNTEAFF.

The chain links TRBV29-1 to TRBJ2-7, with TRBD1 identical over 7 bases. Germline CDR1 reads SQVTM; CDR2 reads ANQGSEA. The junction had 0 bases not matched to a gene; V was cut back by 0 bases and J by 1 base. CDR3 length equals 13 residues. In nucleotides, the CDR3 is TGCAGCGTTGAAGAGGGACAGTCCTACGAGCAGTACTTC. Its translation is CSVEEGQSYEQYF.

The gene calls are TRBV7-2 and TRBJ1-1; 11 nucleotides align to TRBD1. V shed 3 bases, J shed 3 bases, and the junction held 9 bases outside the gene matches. The germline gives CDR1 SGHTA, CDR2 FQGNSA. The CDR3 is 17 residues long. This CDR3 is CASSFRGQGGSHTEAFF. The CDR3, as DNA: TGTGCCAGCAGCTTCCGGGGACAGGGGGGATCTCACACTGAAGCTTTCTTT.

V is TRBV19 and J is TRBJ2-7, with 8 bases aligning to TRBD2. Germline V gene sequence: CDR1 LNHDA, CDR2 SQIVND (reference sequence). The J segment lost 2 bases and the V segment lost 2 bases, leaving 2 bases of the junction unmatched. CDR3 length equals 14 residues. Here the CDR3 DNA reads TGTGCCAGTAGTATACGGGAGGGTCCCTACGAGCAGTACTTC. Translating gives CASSIREGPYEQYF.

The V call is TRBV30, the J call TRBJ2-1; 12 nucleotides agree with TRBD2. CDR1 and CDR2 from the germline V gene are GTSNPN and SVGIG (reference sequence). The CDR3 is 14 residues long. The junction had 7 bases not matched to a gene; V was cut back by 4 bases and J by 9 bases. The CDR3: CAWNPSGRAGEQFF. The DNA for the CDR3 is TGTGCCTGGAACCCTAGCGGGAGGGCCGGTGAGCAGTTCTTC. The variable domain in full, with the rest retrieved from reference TRBV30 and TRBJ2-1, is SQTIHQWPATLVQPVGSPLSLECTVEGTSNPNLYWYRQAAGRGLQLLFYSVGIGQISSEVPQNLSASRPQDRQFILSSKKLLLSDSGFYLCAWNPSGRAGEQFFGPGTRLTVL.

CDR3 region: CAWSGSTGNTIYF. CDR3 DNA: TGTGCCTGGAGTGGCTCGACCGGGAACACCATATATTTT. The rearrangement links TRBV30 to TRBJ1-3; D is unresolved. The germline gives CDR1 GTSNPN, CDR2 SVGIG (reference sequence). The CDR3 length is 13 residues. The V gene lost 1 base and the J gene lost 7 bases, with 11 bases spanning the gap.

The CDR3 is CASSLGTGVGELFF. For the CDR3, the DNA is TGCGCCAGCAGCTTGGGGACAGGGGTTGGAGAGCTGTTTTTT. V usage is TRBV5-1 and J usage is TRBJ2-2; 9 bases fit TRBD1. With 0 bases clipped from V and 11 bases from J, the junction kept 5 bases outside the gene matches. In germline, CDR1 is SGHRS, CDR2 YFSETQ. The CDR3 consists of 14 residues. The full variable domain, rest sourced from reference TRBV5-1 and TRBJ2-2, is KAGVTQTPRYLIKTRGQQVTLSCSPISGHRSVSWYQQTPGQGLQFLFEYFSETQRNKGNFPGRFSGRQFSNSRSEMNVSTLELGDSALYLCASSLGTGVGELFFGEGSRLTVL.

The chain has TRBV28 and TRBJ2-7; TRBD1 aligns across 10 bases. The trim removed 7 bases at V and 6 bases at J, leaving 12 bases unmatched. This CDR3 spans 15 amino acids. In germline, CDR1 is MDHEN, CDR2 SYDVKM. The chain's CDR3 is CASTHDRDRGVEQYF. CDR3 in DNA: TGTGCCAGCACCCACGACCGGGACAGGGGAGTCGAGCAGTACTTC.

The chain couples TRBV15 to TRBJ2-1, with D maybe TRBD1 (5 bases). This CDR3 has 15 residues. Trimming left V 0 bases short and J 5 bases short, with 11 bases between. Germline assignment: CDR1 LNHNV and CDR2 YYDKDF (reference sequence). CDR3: CATSRDFLDNNEQFF. The CDR3 region has the DNA TGTGCCACCAGCAGAGATTTTCTGGACAACAATGAGCAGTTCTTC.

V is TRBV4-3 and J is TRBJ2-7; 10 nucleotides match TRBD1. V lost 4 bases and J lost 0; bases outside the gene matches: 3. The CDR3 is made up of 15 amino acids. Germline values: CDR1 LGHNA, CDR2 YSLEER. CDR3 region: CASSLGQGVSYEQYF. For the CDR3, the DNA is TGCGCCAGCAGCCTCGGACAGGGGGTCTCCTACGAGCAGTACTTC.

On this clone itself: Other DNA sequences from this sample encode an identical CDR3 as well. The rearrangement uses TRBV3-1 (or the pseudogene TRBV3-2) and TRBJ2-4; 9 positions agree with TRBD2. Germline V gives CDR1 LGHDT, CDR2 YNNKEL (reference sequence). The CDR3 has 15 residues. The J segment lost 7 bases and the V segment lost 3 bases, leaving 7 bases of the junction unmatched. Here the CDR3 reads CASSQVAREGNIQYF. The DNA for the CDR3 is TGTGCCAGCAGCCAGGTAGCGCGGGAGGGGAACATTCAGTACTTC.

The gene calls are TRBV18 and TRBJ1-1; D is possibly TRBD1 (6 bases). CDR1 KGHSH and CDR2 LQKENI come from the germline V gene. The V and J ends lost 6 bases and 1 base respectively, with 12 bases between them. CDR3 length: 14 residues. The CDR3 nucleotides read TGTGCCAGCTCCTACGGACAGAGGAACACTGAAGCTTTCTTT. This sequence encodes CASSYGQRNTEAFF.